The present T cell receptor (beta chain) was sequenced within a study of blood T cell repertoires in COVID-19. In the study overall: COVID-19 samples from acute and convalescent phases originated in the United States, Italy and Spain.

The authors' processing: Estimates of nucleated cell counts were drawn from the amplification of reference gene primers. Repertoires were generated with immunoSEQ multiplex PCR, while TCRdb's copy carries only in-frame clones and drops some. The DNA was the basis for D and trimming; V, J and clone size are from that table. Altogether some 230,000 clones are present, 83% being singletons, with the ten largest covering about 8%. The germline CDR1 and CDR2 sequences are KGHDR and SFDVKD. This CDR3 has 17 amino acids. V dropped 4 bases and J dropped 0 bases, with 15 bases sitting between them. The sequence derives from a woman aged 45-60 years with acute or convalescent COVID-19. V and J are TRBV24-1 and TRBJ2-1; tentatively, D is TRBD2 (6 bases). Material: peripheral blood. CDR3 residues: CATSDPTGRHSYNEQFF. DNA of the CDR3: TGTGCCACCAGTGACCCCACGGGGAGGCACTCCTACAATGAGCAGTTCTTC.